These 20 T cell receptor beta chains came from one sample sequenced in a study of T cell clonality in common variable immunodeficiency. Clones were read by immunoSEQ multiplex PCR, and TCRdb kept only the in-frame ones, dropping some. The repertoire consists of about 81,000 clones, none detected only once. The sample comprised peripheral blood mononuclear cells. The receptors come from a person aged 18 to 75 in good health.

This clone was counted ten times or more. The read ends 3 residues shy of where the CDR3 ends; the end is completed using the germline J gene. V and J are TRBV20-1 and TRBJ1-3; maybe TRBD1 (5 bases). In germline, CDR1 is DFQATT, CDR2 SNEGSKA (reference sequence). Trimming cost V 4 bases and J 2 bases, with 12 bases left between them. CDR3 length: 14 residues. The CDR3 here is CSANRPVTGNTIYF. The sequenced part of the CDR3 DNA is TGCAGTGCTAACAGGCCCGTCACTGGAAACACC.

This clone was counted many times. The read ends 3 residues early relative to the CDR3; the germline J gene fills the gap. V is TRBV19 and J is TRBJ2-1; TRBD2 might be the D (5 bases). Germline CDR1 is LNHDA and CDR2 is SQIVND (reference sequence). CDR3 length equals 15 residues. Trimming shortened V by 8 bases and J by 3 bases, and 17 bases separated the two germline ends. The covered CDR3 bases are TGTGCCAGTCATAAAGAAGGACTCTACTACAATGAG. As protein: CASHKEGLYYNE. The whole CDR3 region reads CASHKEGLYYNEQFF.

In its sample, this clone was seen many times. CDR3 DNA (partial): TGCGCCAGCACCATTAGCGGGACCGGAGGACCG. Protein product: CASTISGTGGP. The whole CDR3 region reads CASTISGTGGPQYF. The rearrangement uses TRBV5-1 and TRBJ2-3, with 8 bases fitting TRBD2. With the read ending 3 residues before the CDR3 end, the germline J gene is used to fill in that end. Per germline, CDR1 SGHRS and CDR2 YFSETQ. This CDR3 region has 14 residues.

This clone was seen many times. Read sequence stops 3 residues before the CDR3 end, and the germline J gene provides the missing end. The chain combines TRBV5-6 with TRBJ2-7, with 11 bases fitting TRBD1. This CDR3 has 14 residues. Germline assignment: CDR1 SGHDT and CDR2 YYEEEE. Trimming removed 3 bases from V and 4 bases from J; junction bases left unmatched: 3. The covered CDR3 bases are TGTGCCAGCAGCTGGGGACAGGGGGAATACGAG. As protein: CASSWGQGEYE. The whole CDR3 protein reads CASSWGQGEYEQYF.

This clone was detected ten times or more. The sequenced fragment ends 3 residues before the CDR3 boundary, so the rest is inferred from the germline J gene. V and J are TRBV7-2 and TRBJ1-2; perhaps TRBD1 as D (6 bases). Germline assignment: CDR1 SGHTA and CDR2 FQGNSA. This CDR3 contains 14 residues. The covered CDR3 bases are TGTGCCAGCAGCTTAGGTGGGACACTTTGGGAC. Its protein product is CASSLGGTLWD. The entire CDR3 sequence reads CASSLGGTLWDYTF.

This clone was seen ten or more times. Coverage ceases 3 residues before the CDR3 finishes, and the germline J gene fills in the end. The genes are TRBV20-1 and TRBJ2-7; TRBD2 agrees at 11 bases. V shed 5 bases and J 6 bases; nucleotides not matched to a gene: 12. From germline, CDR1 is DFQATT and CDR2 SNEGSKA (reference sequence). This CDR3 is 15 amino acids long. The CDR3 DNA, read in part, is TGCAGTGCTTCCCGAGGTAGCGGGAGGGCGGCCGAG. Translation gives CSASRGSGRAAE. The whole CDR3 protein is CSASRGSGRAAEQYF.

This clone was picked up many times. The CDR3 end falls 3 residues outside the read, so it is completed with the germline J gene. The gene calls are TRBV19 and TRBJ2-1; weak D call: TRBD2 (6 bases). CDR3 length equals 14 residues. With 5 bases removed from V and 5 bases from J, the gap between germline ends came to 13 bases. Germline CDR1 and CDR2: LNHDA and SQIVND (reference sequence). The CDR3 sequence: CASSPGTYDNEQFF. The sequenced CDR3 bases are TGTGCCAGTAGTCCCGGGACTTACGACAATGAG.

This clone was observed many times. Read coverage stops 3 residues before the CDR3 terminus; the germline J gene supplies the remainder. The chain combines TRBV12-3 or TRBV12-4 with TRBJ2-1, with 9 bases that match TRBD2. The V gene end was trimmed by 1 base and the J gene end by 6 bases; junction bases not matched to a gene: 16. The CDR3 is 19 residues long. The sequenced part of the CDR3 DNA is TGTGCCAGCAGTTTAGTTGTCCCAGGGAGTAGCGGGAGAATCAATGAG. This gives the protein CASSLVVPGSSGRINE. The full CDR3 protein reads CASSLVVPGSSGRINEQFF.

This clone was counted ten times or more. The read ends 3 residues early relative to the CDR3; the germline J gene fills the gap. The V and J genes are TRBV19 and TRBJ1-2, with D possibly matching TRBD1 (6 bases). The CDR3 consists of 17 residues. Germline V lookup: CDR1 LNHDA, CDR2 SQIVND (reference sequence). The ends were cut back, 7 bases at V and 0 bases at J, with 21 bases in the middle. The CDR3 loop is CASIGPSDSASNYGYTF. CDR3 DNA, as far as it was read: TGTGCCAGTATTGGGCCGTCGGACAGTGCTTCTAACTATGGC.

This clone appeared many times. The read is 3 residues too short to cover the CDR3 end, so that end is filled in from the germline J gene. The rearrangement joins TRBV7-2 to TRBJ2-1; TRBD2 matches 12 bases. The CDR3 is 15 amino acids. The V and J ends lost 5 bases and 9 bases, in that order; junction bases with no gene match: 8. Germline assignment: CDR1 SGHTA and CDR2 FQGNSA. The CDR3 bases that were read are TGTGCCAGCAGCCAGAGACTAGCGGGAGTCGGTGAG. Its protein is CASSQRLAGVGE. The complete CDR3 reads CASSQRLAGVGEQFF. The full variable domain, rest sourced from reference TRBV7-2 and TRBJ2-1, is GAGVSQSPSNKVTEKGKDVELRCDPISGHTALYWYRQSLGQGLEFLIYFQGNSAPDKSGLPSDRFSAERTGGSVSTLTIQRTQQEDSAVYLCASSQRLAGVGEQFFGPGTRLTVL.

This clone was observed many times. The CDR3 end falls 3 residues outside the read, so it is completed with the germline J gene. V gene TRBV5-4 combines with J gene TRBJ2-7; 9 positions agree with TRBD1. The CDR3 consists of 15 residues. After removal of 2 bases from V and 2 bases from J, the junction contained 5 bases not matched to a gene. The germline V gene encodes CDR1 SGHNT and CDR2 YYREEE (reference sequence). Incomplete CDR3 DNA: TGTGCCAGCAGCTTTTCCGGGACAGGGACCTACGAG. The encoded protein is CASSFSGTGTYE. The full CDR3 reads CASSFSGTGTYEQYF.

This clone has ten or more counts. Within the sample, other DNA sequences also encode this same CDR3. The CDR3 bases that were read are TGTGCCAGCAGTGGGACAGGGCTCGGAAACACC. This encodes CASSGTGLGNT. The whole CDR3 protein reads CASSGTGLGNTIYF. The genes are TRBV6-1 and TRBJ1-3, with 8 bases lining up with TRBD1. With the read ending 3 residues before the CDR3 end, the germline J gene is used to fill in that end. The CDR3 consists of 14 residues. J lost 4 bases, V lost 4 bases, and 3 bases had no gene match. Germline values: CDR1 MNHNS, CDR2 SASEGT.

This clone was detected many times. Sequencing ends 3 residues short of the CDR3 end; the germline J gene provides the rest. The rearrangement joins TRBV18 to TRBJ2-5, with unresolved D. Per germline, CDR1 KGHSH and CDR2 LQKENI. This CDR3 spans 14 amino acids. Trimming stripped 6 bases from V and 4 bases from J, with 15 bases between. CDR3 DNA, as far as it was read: TGTGCCAGCTCCCCAGGTCGTCAGATAGAGACC. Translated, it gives CASSPGRQIET. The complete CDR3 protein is CASSPGRQIETQYF.

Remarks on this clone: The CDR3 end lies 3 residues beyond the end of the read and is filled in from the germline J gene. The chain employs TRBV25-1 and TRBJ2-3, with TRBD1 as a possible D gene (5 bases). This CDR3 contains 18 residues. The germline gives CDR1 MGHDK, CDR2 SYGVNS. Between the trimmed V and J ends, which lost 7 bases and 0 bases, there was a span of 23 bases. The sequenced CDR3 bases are TGTGCCAGCACCGATTCGACCTGGGGCGCAGCTAGCACAGATACG. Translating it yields CASTDSTWGAASTDT. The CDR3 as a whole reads CASTDSTWGAASTDTQYF.

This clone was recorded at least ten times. Incomplete CDR3 DNA: TGCAGTGCTCGCTCCCTAGCGGCAACCGGATCGTCCTACGAG. Its translation is CSARSLAATGSSYE. The entire CDR3 sequence reads CSARSLAATGSSYEQYF. The gene calls are TRBV20-1 and TRBJ2-7; 7 bases agree with TRBD2. The CDR3 extends 3 residues past the end of the read, so its final part is completed from the germline J gene. The V and J ends lost 5 bases and 1 base, in that order; junction bases with no gene match: 17. The CDR3 runs to 17 residues. Germline values: CDR1 DFQATT, CDR2 SNEGSKA (reference sequence).

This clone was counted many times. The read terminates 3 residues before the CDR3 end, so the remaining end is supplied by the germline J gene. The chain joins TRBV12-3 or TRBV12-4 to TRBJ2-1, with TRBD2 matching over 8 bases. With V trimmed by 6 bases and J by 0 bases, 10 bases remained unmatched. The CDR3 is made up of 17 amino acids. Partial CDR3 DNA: TGTGCCAGCAGCCCGCTCGGGGGGGGGAGCTCCTACAATGAG. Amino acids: CASSPLGGGSSYNE. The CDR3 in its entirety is CASSPLGGGSSYNEQFF.

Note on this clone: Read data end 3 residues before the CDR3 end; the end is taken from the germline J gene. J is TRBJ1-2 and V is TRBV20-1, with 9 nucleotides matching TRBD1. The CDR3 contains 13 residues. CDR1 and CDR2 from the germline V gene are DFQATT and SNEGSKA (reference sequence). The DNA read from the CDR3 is TGCAATTACCCGGACAGGGGTAACTATGGC. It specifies CNYPDRGNYG. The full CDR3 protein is CNYPDRGNYGYTF.

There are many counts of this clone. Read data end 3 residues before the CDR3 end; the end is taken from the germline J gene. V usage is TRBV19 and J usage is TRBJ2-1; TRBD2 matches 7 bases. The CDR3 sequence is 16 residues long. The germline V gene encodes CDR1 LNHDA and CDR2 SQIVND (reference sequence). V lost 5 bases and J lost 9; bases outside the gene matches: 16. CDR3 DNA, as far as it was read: TGTGCCAGTAGTGAGACTAGCCGACCAGGAAAGAGTGAG. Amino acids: CASSETSRPGKSE. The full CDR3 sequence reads CASSETSRPGKSEQFF.

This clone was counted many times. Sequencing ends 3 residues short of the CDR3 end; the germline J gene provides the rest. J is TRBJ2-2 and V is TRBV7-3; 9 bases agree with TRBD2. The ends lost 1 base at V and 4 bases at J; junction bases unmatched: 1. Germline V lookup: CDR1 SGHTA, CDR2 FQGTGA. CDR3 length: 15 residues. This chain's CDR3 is CASSLKTSGTGELFF. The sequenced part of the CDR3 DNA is TGTGCCAGCAGCTTAAAGACTAGCGGCACCGGGGAG.

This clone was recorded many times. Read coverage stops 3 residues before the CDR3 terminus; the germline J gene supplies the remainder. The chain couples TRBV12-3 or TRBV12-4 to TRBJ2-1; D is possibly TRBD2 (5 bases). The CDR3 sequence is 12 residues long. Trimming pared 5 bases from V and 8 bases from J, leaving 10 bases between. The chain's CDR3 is CASSHTRDEQFF. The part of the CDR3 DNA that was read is TGTGCCAGCAGTCACACTAGGGATGAG.